This section outlines one T cell receptor beta chain sequence together with its context. This clonotype was found many times. Its antigen remains undetermined. No clone much larger than this one lies a single base away; base qualities are absent. Reads for this sample came from an Illumina HiSeq 2500. Quantitative 5'-RACE with molecular barcodes was the method used to prepare the TCR beta libraries. On the authors' methods: Disease-linked TCR variants were identified with a new computational method built on a probabilistic model of VDJ rearrangement. TCRdb's own reprocessing of the public reads used fastp at Q25 and MiXCR and kept productive beta chains. Rows matching on CDR3 protein sequence are summarized as one entry with the most common DNA and genes. These V and J calls originate from TCRdb's pipeline instead of the authors' own analysis. This sample gives 450,000 to 550,000 distinct CDR3 sequences in total; about 5.4% of them show up just once. The ten largest clones capture under 4.5% of the sample.

After removal of 6 bases from V and 4 bases from J, the junction retains 3 bases not matched to a gene. CDR1 SGHVS and CDR2 FQNEAQ are derived from the germline V gene. Including the terminal cysteine and phenylalanine, the CDR3 comprises 13 residues. The kept DNA is CDR3 alone, 39 bases in frame from the first base. The sample belongs to a study of CD8 T cells in ankylosing spondylitis (dated by TCRdb to 2016 to 2017). About the full investigation: T cell receptor beta repertoires were profiled in healthy donors and ankylosing spondylitis patients so that disease-linked TCR variants could be found. Peripheral blood was sampled, and synovial fluid was additionally collected from ankylosing spondylitis patients. The full study cohort was made up of about 24 ankylosing spondylitis patients and 108 healthy donors. The investigation overall reported the following: Blood from ankylosing spondylitis patients appeared to be characterized by a TCR beta motif made up of under ten highly homologous amino acid variants. The disease-linked clones showed a CD8+ phenotype and occurred at relatively low frequencies in peripheral blood. Some of the motif variants had been reported before in the synovial fluid and blood of reactive arthritis patients, a finding that suggests common disease-initiation mechanisms. According to the report, matched synovial fluid samples from ankylosing spondylitis patients were significantly enriched for the disease-linked clones.

Material for sequencing was blood, either unsorted or a sorted T cell fraction (not recorded which). The source of this sequence is a male donor with ankylosing spondylitis. The chain uses TRBV7-8 and TRBJ1-1, and TRBD1 aligns with 9 junction nucleotides. The encoded CDR3 is CASRGQGFTEAFF. The nucleotide sequence is given as TGTGCCAGCAGAGGACAGGGGTTCACTGAAGCTTTCTTT.